The rows below give T cell receptor beta chains drawn from one sample of a study of blood T cell repertoires in COVID-19. Generated by immunoSEQ multiplex PCR, the TCRdb table keeps only in-frame clones and is missing some. The data hold about 280,000 clones, with 80% to 85% observed a single time. The sequenced sample was PBMCs or T cells enriched from blood (not recorded which). The origin of the receptors is a man aged 40-50 years who had been exposed to COVID-19. CDR3s include the opening cysteine and the closing phenylalanine or tryptophan. The D gene is left open where the match is weak. Clone size is given for some rows only: seen once, a few or many times, or a class if the clone is expanded.

size | length | D | J | V | CDR3 | DNA
NA | 17 | TRBD1 | TRBJ2-3 | TRBV19 | CASSAIGRDRGTDTQYF | TGTGCCAGCAGTGCGATCGGCCGGGACAGGGGCACAGATACGCAGTATTTT
NA | 18 | TRBD2 | TRBJ2-3 | TRBV9 | CASSVGLAGVRGTDTQYF | TGTGCCAGCAGCGTCGGGCTAGCGGGAGTCAGGGGGACAGATACGCAGTATTTT
NA | 16 | TRBD1 | TRBJ1-1 | TRBV7-9 | CASSFSTGTGNTEAFF | TGTGCCAGCAGCTTCAGTACCGGGACAGGGAACACTGAAGCTTTCTTT
once | 20 | TRBD2 | TRBJ2-1 | TRBV19 | CASSTPRLLLAGEEHNEQFF | TGTGCCAGTAGTACGCCACGACTTTTACTAGCGGGAGAGGAACACAATGAGCAGTTCTTC
NA | 13 | NA | TRBJ1-2 | TRBV12-3/TRBV12-4 | CASSGGRGAGYTF | TGTGCCAGCAGCGGGGGGCGGGGGGCCGGCTACACCTTC
NA | 16 | NA | TRBJ2-5 | TRBV19 | CASSTFGRTVQETQYF | TGTGCCAGTAGTACGTTTGGGCGGACTGTACAAGAGACCCAGTACTTC
NA | 15 | TRBD1 | TRBJ2-7 | TRBV6-5 | CASSYSVGQGYEQYF | TGTGCCAGCAGTTACAGTGTGGGACAGGGCTACGAGCAGTACTTC
NA | 14 | TRBD2 | TRBJ2-1 | TRBV5-1 | CASSLGTSANEQFF | TGCGCCAGCAGCTTGGGGACTAGCGCCAATGAGCAGTTCTTC
NA | 15 | TRBD1 | TRBJ2-1 | TRBV6-1 | CASSEEGDRVNEQFF | TGTGCCAGCAGTGAAGAGGGTGACAGGGTAAATGAGCAGTTCTTC
NA | 13 | NA | TRBJ1-2 | TRBV29-1 | CSVPTDTNYGYTF | TGCAGCGTGCCGACAGATACTAACTATGGCTACACCTTC
NA | 12 | NA | TRBJ2-7 | TRBV5-1 | CASSLDRSEQYF | TGCGCCAGCAGCTTGGACAGGTCCGAGCAGTACTTC
NA | 14 | TRBD1 | TRBJ2-1 | TRBV24-1 | CATSTGQSYNEQFF | TGTGCCACCAGCACGGGACAGTCGTACAATGAGCAGTTCTTC
NA | 13 | NA | TRBJ2-4 | TRBV6-5 | CASSKQGRHIQYF | TGTGCCAGCAGTAAACAGGGGAGGCACATTCAGTACTTC
NA | 15 | NA | TRBJ2-7 | TRBV4-1 | CASSQARTTPYEQYF | TGCGCCAGCAGCCAAGCGAGGACTACCCCATACGAGCAGTACTTC
NA | 15 | TRBD2 | TRBJ2-7 | TRBV7-8 | CASSLGSLADYEQYF | TGTGCCAGCAGCTTAGGTAGTCTAGCGGATTACGAGCAGTACTTC
NA | 13 | TRBD2 | TRBJ2-5 | TRBV30 | CAWRRLAGETQYF | TGTGCCTGGAGACGACTAGCGGGTGAGACCCAGTACTTC
NA | 15 | NA | TRBJ2-5 | TRBV6-5 | CASKADLQGTETQYF | TGTGCCAGCAAAGCCGATTTACAGGGAACAGAGACCCAGTACTTC
NA | 12 | NA | TRBJ1-5 | TRBV2 | CASSEASQPQHF | TGTGCCAGCAGTGAAGCGAGTCAGCCCCAGCATTTT
NA | 17 | TRBD1 | TRBJ2-2 | TRBV19 | CASSIDGDRTYTGELFF | TGTGCCAGTAGTATAGATGGGGACAGGACTTACACCGGGGAGCTGTTTTTT
NA | 16 | TRBD1 | TRBJ1-2 | TRBV2 | CASSYSGTETNYGYTF | TGTGCCAGCAGCTATTCCGGGACAGAGACAAACTATGGCTACACCTTC
NA | 21 | TRBD2 | TRBJ2-6 | TRBV7-8 | CASSLGPRRLAGGPGANVLTF | TGTGCCAGCAGCTTAGGCCCAAGGAGACTAGCGGGAGGACCTGGGGCCAACGTCCTGACTTTC
NA | 17 | NA | TRBJ2-3 | TRBV23-1 | CASSQWKQGPSTDTQYF | TGCGCCAGCAGTCAATGGAAACAGGGCCCTAGCACAGATACGCAGTATTTT
NA | 13 | NA | TRBJ1-1 | TRBV19 | CASSRQMNTEAFF | TGTGCCAGTAGCAGACAGATGAACACTGAAGCTTTCTTT
NA | 15 | NA | TRBJ2-5 | TRBV5-1 | CASSLVGQKQETQYF | TGCGCCAGCAGCTTGGTAGGACAGAAACAAGAGACCCAGTACTTC
many | 14 | NA | TRBJ2-1 | TRBV6-4 | CASSGEQGHNEQFF | TGTGCCAGCAGTGGGGAACAGGGTCACAATGAGCAGTTCTTC
NA | 15 | NA | TRBJ1-2 | TRBV15 | CATSRGQGPNYGYTF | TGTGCCACCAGCAGAGGCCAGGGCCCTAACTATGGCTACACCTTC
NA | 20 | NA | TRBJ2-6 | TRBV21-1 | CASGAVRSSPSLPGANVLTF | TGTGCCAGCGGAGCAGTAAGGTCTAGTCCGTCGTTGCCTGGGGCCAACGTCCTGACTTTC
once | 11 | NA | TRBJ2-7 | TRBV2 | CASSGLYEQYF | TGTGCCAGCAGTGGGCTCTACGAGCAGTACTTC
NA | 15 | TRBD2 | TRBJ2-1 | TRBV5-5 | CASSSVAGILNEQFF | TGTGCCAGCAGCTCCGTAGCGGGAATTCTGAATGAGCAGTTCTTC
NA | 13 | NA | TRBJ2-4 | TRBV2 | CASTGLAKNIQYF | TGTGCCAGCACGGGTCTAGCCAAAAACATTCAGTACTTC
once | 13 | NA | TRBJ2-5 | TRBV2 | CASGDTVQETQYF | TGTGCCAGCGGGGACACCGTCCAAGAGACCCAGTACTTC
NA | 15 | NA | TRBJ1-6 | TRBV21-1 | CASSARDGGQVPLHF | TGTGCCAGCAGCGCTAGGGACGGAGGGCAAGTGCCCCTCCACTTT
NA | 12 | TRBD2 | TRBJ2-7 | TRBV19 | CASGEGINEQYF | TGTGCCAGTGGGGAGGGAATCAACGAGCAGTACTTC
few | 16 | NA | TRBJ1-1 | TRBV25-1 | CASSEPSGQENTEAFF | TGTGCCAGCAGTGAACCATCAGGGCAGGAGAACACTGAAGCTTTCTTT
NA | 14 | NA | TRBJ1-1 | TRBV11-2 | CASSLGARSTRAFF | TGTGCCAGCAGCTTAGGGGCAAGGTCAACCCGCGCTTTCTTT
NA | 15 | NA | TRBJ2-3 | TRBV11-3 | CASSLRQESTDTQYF | TGTGCCAGCAGCCTTAGACAGGAGAGCACAGATACGCAGTATTTT
NA | 17 | NA | TRBJ2-6 | TRBV11-2 | CASSSSPLGAGANVLTF | TGTGCCAGCAGCTCTAGTCCCCTGGGTGCTGGGGCCAACGTCCTGACTTTC
NA | 15 | TRBD1 | TRBJ1-3 | TRBV3-1/TRBV3-2 | CASRLGQGSGNTIYF | TGTGCCAGCAGACTAGGACAGGGCTCTGGAAACACCATATATTTT
medium-sized | 19 | TRBD2 | TRBJ2-3 | TRBV7-3 | CASSLGSTSGRYSTDTQYF | TGTGCCAGCAGCTTAGGGTCGACTAGCGGGAGGTATAGCACAGATACGCAGTATTTT
NA | 13 | NA | TRBJ2-1 | TRBV19 | CASSPPPPRGQFF | TGTGCCAGTAGTCCCCCGCCCCCTCGCGGGCAGTTCTTC
NA | 13 | TRBD1 | TRBJ1-2 | TRBV3-1/TRBV3-2 | CASSPTGDDGYTF | TGTGCCAGCAGCCCGACAGGGGATGATGGCTACACCTTC
once | 15 | NA | TRBJ1-2 | TRBV19 | CASNFDSAPPGGYTF | TGTGCCAGTAACTTCGACAGTGCCCCACCGGGTGGCTACACCTTC
NA | 14 | NA | TRBJ1-1 | TRBV19 | CASSLVWGVTEAFF | TGTGCCAGTAGCCTGGTTTGGGGAGTCACTGAAGCTTTCTTT
NA | 14 | TRBD2 | TRBJ2-1 | TRBV5-4 | CASSSQGLDNEQFF | TGTGCCAGCAGCTCCCAGGGACTAGACAATGAGCAGTTCTTC
NA | 15 | TRBD1 | TRBJ1-2 | TRBV6-6 | CASSPGQGLSYGYTF | TGTGCCAGCAGTCCGGGACAGGGGTTGTCCTATGGCTACACCTTC
NA | 16 | TRBD2 | TRBJ2-3 | TRBV6-5 | CASSYVGREATDTQYF | TGTGCCAGCAGTTATGTCGGGCGGGAGGCAACAGATACGCAGTATTTT
NA | 14 | TRBD1 | TRBJ2-7 | TRBV3-1/TRBV3-2 | CASSLGQGAYEQYF | TGTGCCAGCAGCCTGGGACAGGGGGCTTACGAGCAGTACTTC
NA | 15 | NA | TRBJ2-5 | TRBV28 | CASSFAGGAQETQYF | TGTGCCAGCAGTTTTGCGGGCGGGGCCCAAGAGACCCAGTACTTC
NA | 15 | NA | TRBJ1-1 | TRBV7-9 | CASSSWQAFNTEAFF | TGTGCCAGCAGCTCGTGGCAGGCGTTCAACACTGAAGCTTTCTTT
NA | 11 | NA | TRBJ2-3 | TRBV12-3/TRBV12-4 | CASSLDYTQYF | TGTGCCAGCAGCTTGGACTATACGCAGTATTTT
once | 12 | NA | TRBJ1-5 | TRBV7-2 | CASSSSFSAQHF | TGTGCCAGCAGCTCATCTTTTTCAGCCCAGCATTTT
NA | 13 | NA | TRBJ1-2 | TRBV29-1 | CSVAPGQDYGYTF | TGCAGCGTTGCCCCGGGACAAGACTATGGCTACACCTTC
NA | 13 | TRBD1 | TRBJ2-7 | TRBV7-3 | CASSRDSDDEQYF | TGTGCCAGCAGCCGGGACAGCGACGACGAGCAGTACTTC
NA | 13 | NA | TRBJ2-7 | TRBV7-8 | CASSQNREDEQYF | TGTGCCAGCAGCCAAAACAGGGAAGACGAGCAGTACTTC